This T cell receptor beta chain stems from a study of prognosis after radiotherapy for stage I lung cancer. The authors amplified TCR beta CDR3 from genomic DNA using two-round multiplex PCR. First-round PCR used primers specific to each TRBV and TRBJ gene. MiXCR, applied by TCRdb to the multiplex PCR reads, yields one record per CDR3 protein. The profile covers some 13,000 distinct CDR3 sequences, with 47% appearing a single time and about a quarter taken by the ten largest. As concerns this clonotype: A far larger clone is a single base away, which makes a read error likely.

Germline loops: CDR1 SGHVS, CDR2 FQNEAQ. The CDR3 runs 15 residues. The V gene is TRBV7-8, the J gene TRBJ2-5; 7 bases are a match to TRBD2. The last part of the DNA fits TRBJ2-1 better; the J call may be wrong. The sequence was obtained from a donor of 50 years or more with non-small cell lung cancer. This material consisted of PBMCs, taken before or after stereotactic body radiation therapy (not recorded which). Here the CDR3 DNA reads TGTGCCAGCAGTCAGACGGGGGGAAATAACAATGAGCAGTTCTTC. Its protein is CASSQTGGNNNEQFF.